This TCR beta chain was profiled in a study of graft-versus-host responses after intestinal transplantation (dated by TCRdb to about 2021). With respect to the entire study: The transplants that recipients got were multivisceral, liver-intestinal, or isolated intestinal. Anti-thymocyte globulin induction was given to all recipients, followed by maintenance tacrolimus and steroids for about 3 years. Bulk TCR-beta CDR3 sequencing was used to track graft-versus-host and host-versus-graft alloreactive T cell clones in the graft, circulation and bone marrow after intestinal transplantation. To identify alloreactive clones, pre-transplant mixed lymphocyte reaction products were sequenced and then compared with unstimulated pre-transplant donor and recipient T cells. The cohort enrolled 24 intestinal transplant recipients, one of whom was a retransplant, and a few patients without pretransplant specimens were excluded. Donor T cell macrochimerism was defined as a peak of at least 4% donor T cells among recipient peripheral blood mononuclear cells. Samples from a few later patients were sequenced in-house on an Illumina MiSeq with MiXCR processing rather than by the commercial service. On the study overall, not on this receptor specifically: The conclusions were limited by the relatively low number and heterogeneity of the intestinal transplant patients. Early after transplant, declines in HvG clones were associated with peak levels of circulating GvH clones. GvH clones were detected in recipient bone marrow, and some appeared earlier in ileal mucosa or blood, consistent with an intestinal mucosal origin. In the allografts of patients with donor T cell macrochimerism, GvH to HvG T cell clonal ratios were high.

As for this clone: Its cognate antigen has yet to be identified. Base quality data are lacking; no much larger clone is found one base away.

The CDR3 covers 16 residues, taking in both the cysteine and the phenylalanine. Only CDR3 DNA is held: 48 bases, read in frame from base 1. The germline V gene specifies SGDLS as CDR1 and YYNGEE as CDR2. Here V drops 0 bases and J drops 4 bases, and the junction holds 2 bases not matched to any gene. The library was prepared using the immunoSEQ multiplex PCR assay. For most patients, high-throughput TCR-beta CDR3 sequencing of genomic DNA was performed by Adaptive Biotechnologies. In the original analysis: TCR sequencing data were retrieved from Adaptive's ImmunoSEQ software for around 18 patients, whereas three other patients were processed with MiXCR and VDJtools. CDR3 nucleotide sequences shared between donor and recipient were removed because their origin could not be assigned. Alloreactive clones required at least 2-fold expansion over unstimulated cells and minimum CFSE-low frequency of 0.002% (template counts) or 0.001% (read counts). Clones detected in sequenced pre-transplant spleen, lymph node, or MLR CFSE-low populations of the donor or recipient were defined as mappable. The cumulative frequency of alloreactive clones was calculated as a percentage of all sequences, weighted by copy number. In its TCRdb copy, this immuneACCESS table keeps in-frame sequences only and misses some clones. Where compared with another copy, unresolved V genes explain less than half of these, and the others have no known cause. For V, J and clone size, that table is used; D and trimming come from the DNA. The sample yields about 63,000 clones; 89% were counted once. The top ten clones comprise more than 1.5% of the sample.

To isolate intraepithelial and lamina propria lymphocytes from graft specimens, dithiothreitol, EDTA incubations and collagenase D digestion were used. Bulk TCR-beta sequencing was performed on serial intestinal graft biopsy specimens collected as late as 600 days after transplant. Sequencing was performed on ileum tissue, taken less than 400 days after transplant. The TCR was taken from a human patient who received an intestinal transplant, so some T cells may come from the graft donor. The sequence links TRBV9 to TRBJ2-1; 12 central nucleotides agree with TRBD2. The sequence in DNA is TGTGCCAGCAGCGTAGATGGGACTAGCGGGTACAATGAGCAGTTCTTC. This encodes CASSVDGTSGYNEQFF.